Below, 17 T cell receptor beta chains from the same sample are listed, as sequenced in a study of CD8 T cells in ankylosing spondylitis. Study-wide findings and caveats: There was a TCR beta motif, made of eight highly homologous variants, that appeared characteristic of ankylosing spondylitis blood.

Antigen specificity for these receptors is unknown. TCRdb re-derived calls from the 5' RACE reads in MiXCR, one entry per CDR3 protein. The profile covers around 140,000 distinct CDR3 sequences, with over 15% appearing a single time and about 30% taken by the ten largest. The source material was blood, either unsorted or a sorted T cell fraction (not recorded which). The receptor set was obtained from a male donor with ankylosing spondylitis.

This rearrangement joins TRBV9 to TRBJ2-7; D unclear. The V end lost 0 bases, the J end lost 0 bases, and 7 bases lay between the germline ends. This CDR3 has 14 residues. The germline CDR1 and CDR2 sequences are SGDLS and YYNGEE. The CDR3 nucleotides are TGTGCCAGCAGCGTAGGACACAACTCCTACGAGCAGTACTTC. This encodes CASSVGHNSYEQYF.

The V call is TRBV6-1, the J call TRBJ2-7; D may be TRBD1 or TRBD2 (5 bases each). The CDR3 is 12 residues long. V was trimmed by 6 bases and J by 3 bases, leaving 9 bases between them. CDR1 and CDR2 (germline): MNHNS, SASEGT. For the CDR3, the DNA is TGTGCCAGCAGACTAGGGGTCTACGAGCAGTACTTC. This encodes CASRLGVYEQYF.

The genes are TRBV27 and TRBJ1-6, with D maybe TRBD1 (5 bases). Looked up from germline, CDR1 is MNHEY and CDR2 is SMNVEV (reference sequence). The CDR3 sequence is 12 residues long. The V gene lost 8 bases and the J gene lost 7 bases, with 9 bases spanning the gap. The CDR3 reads CASGRGNSPLHF. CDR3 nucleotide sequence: TGTGCCAGCGGTCGGGGGAATTCACCCCTCCACTTT.

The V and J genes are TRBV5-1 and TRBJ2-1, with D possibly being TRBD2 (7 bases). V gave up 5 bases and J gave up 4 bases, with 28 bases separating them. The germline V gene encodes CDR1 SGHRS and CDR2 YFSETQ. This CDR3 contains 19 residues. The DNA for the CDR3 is TGCGCCAGCAGACCCAGACTAGGGGGGGGGATATACGTATACAATGAGCAGTTCTTC. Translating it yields CASRPRLGGGIYVYNEQFF.

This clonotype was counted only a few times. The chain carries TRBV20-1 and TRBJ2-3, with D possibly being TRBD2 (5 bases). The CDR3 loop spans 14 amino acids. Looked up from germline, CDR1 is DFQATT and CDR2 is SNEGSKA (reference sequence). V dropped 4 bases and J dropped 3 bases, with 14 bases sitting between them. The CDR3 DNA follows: TGCAGTGCTAATGGGGAGAGGCTGACAGATACGCAGTATTTT. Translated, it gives CSANGERLTDTQYF.

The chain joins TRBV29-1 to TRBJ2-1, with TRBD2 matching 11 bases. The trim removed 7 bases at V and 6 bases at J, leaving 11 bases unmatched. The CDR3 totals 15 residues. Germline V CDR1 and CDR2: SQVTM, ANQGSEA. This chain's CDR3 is CSAPQRLAGGNEQFF. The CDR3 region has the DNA TGCAGCGCCCCCCAGCGGCTAGCGGGAGGCAATGAGCAGTTCTTC.

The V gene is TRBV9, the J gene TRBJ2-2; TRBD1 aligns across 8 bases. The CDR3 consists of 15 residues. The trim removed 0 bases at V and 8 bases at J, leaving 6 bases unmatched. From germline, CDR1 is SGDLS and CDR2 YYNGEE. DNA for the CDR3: TGTGCCAGCAGCGTAGCTACAGGGGGAGTGGGGGAGCTGTTTTTT. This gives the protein CASSVATGGVGELFF.

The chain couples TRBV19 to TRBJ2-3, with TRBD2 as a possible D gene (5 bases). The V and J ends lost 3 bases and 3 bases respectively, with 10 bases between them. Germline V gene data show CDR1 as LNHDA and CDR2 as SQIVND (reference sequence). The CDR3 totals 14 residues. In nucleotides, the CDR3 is TGTGCCAGTAGTATCGAGGGAACGACAGATACGCAGTATTTT. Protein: CASSIEGTTDTQYF.

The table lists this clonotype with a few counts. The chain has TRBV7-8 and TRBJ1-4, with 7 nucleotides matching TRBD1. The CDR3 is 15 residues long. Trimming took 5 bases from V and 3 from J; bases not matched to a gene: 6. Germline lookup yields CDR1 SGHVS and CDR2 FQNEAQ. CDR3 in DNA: TGTGCCAGCAGCAAACAAACAGGGGCTAATGAAAAACTGTTTTTT. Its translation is CASSKQTGANEKLFF. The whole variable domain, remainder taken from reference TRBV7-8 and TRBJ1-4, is GAGVSQSPRYKVAKRGQDVALRCDPISGHVSLFWYQQALGQGPEFLTYFQNEAQLDKSGLPSDRFFAERPEGSVSTLKIQRTQQEDSAVYLCASSKQTGANEKLFFGSGTQLSVL.

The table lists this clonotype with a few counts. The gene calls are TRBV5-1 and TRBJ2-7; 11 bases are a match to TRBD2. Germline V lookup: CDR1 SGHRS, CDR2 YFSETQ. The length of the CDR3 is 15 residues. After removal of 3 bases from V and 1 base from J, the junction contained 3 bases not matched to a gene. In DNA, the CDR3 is TGCGCCAGCAGCTCCGCTAGCGGGAGGTCCTACGAGCAGTACTTC. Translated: CASSSASGRSYEQYF.

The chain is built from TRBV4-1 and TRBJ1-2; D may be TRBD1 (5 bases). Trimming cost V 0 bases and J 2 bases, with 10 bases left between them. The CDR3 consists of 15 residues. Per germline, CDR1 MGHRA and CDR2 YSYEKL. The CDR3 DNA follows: TGCGCCAGCAGCCAAGAGGGCGCAGGGAACTATGGCTACACCTTC. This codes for CASSQEGAGNYGYTF.

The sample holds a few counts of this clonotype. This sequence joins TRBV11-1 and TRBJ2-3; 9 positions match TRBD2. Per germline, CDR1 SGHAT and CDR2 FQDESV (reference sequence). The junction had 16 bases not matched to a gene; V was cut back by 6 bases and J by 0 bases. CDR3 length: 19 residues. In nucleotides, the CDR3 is TGTGCCAGCAGACCAGGGTCCCAAGTGCGGGAGGGGAGCACAGATACGCAGTATTTT. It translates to CASRPGSQVREGSTDTQYF.

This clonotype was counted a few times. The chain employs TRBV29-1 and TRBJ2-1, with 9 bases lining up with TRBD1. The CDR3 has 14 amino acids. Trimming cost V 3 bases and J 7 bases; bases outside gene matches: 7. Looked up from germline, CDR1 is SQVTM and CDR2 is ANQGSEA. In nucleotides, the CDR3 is TGCAGCGTTGAGGCCGGGACAGGGTATAATGAGCAGTTCTTC. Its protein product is CSVEAGTGYNEQFF.

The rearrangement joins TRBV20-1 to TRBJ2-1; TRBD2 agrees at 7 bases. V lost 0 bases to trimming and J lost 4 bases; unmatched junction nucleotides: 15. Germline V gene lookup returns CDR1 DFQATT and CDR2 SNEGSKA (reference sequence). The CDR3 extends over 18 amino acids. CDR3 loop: CSARDSLGGGSFYNEQFF. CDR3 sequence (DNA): TGCAGTGCTAGAGATTCATTAGGCGGCGGGAGTTTTTACAATGAGCAGTTCTTC.

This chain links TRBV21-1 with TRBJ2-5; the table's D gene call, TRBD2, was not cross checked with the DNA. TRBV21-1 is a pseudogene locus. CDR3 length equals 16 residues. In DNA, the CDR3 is TGTGCCAGCAGCAAAGCGCCAGCGGGAGACCAAGAGACCCAGTACTTC. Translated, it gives CASSKAPAGDQETQYF.

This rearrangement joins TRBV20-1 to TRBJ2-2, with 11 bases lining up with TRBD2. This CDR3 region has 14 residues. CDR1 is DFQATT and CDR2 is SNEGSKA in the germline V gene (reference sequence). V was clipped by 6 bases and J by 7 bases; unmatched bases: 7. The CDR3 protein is CSAVTSGILGELFF. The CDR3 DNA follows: TGCAGTGCCGTGACTAGCGGGATACTCGGGGAGCTGTTTTTT.

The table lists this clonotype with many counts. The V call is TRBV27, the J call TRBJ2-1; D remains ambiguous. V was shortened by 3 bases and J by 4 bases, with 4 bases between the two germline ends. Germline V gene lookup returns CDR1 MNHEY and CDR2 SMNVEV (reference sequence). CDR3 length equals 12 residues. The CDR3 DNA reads TGTGCCAGCAGTTTTCTATACAATGAGCAGTTCTTC. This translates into CASSFLYNEQFF.